This T cell receptor beta chain was sequenced during a study of vaccination effects on CD4 cells after COVID-19. For the study at large: There were three convalescent patients sampled both early and late after vaccination.

A remark on this clone: Its antigen is still unknown.

The ends were cut back, 1 base at V and 7 bases at J, with 11 bases in the middle. Germline V CDR1 and CDR2: SGHNT, YENEEA. This CDR3 contains 15 residues. Ahead of sequencing, the ViraFEST assay grew antigen-specific CD4+ T cells using viral peptide pools. With 10 to 11 days of culture completed, CD4+ T cells were isolated. SARS-CoV-2 infected the person between March and December 2020, as confirmed by PCR. Either the BNT162b2 or mRNA-1273 vaccine was given to participants in two doses. Researchers reported culturing approximately 1.8 million PBMC in each well, adding around 9.6 IU/ml IL-2 and approximately 10 ug/ml peptides. Half-medium replacement with IL-2 medium occurred on days 3 and 7. Study conclusions and caveats: The study had few convalescent patients and no early post-infection timepoints.

Profiled with immunoSEQ multiplex PCR; TCRdb holds only in-frame clones, not every one. This table holds about 15,000 clones, 76% found once. The source is a human donor who had a prior SARS-CoV-2 infection. V is TRBV11-3 and J is TRBJ1-6; possibly TRBD1 for D (5 bases). The source material was CD4+ T cells from PBMCs cultured with HCoV-NL63 spike peptides, sampled after COVID-19 vaccination. The CDR3 nucleotides are TGTGCCAGCAGCTTAGTGAGGGGAGTGAATTCACCCCTCCACTTT. Its translation is CASSLVRGVNSPLHF.